This passage covers 30 T cell receptor beta chains from one sample sequenced in a study of technical replicates of blood from a few donors. The method was immunoSEQ multiplex PCR; TCRdb's version includes in-frame clones alone and lacks a portion of them. Seen here are 85,000 to 95,000 clones, 90% to 96% observed once, and the top ten hold around 0.4%. The sample was T cells isolated from PBMCs. These receptors all stem from a human donor in good health.

The chain recombines TRBV4-1 with TRBJ2-1; the D gene is possibly TRBD1 (6 bases). Per the germline V gene, CDR1 is MGHRA and CDR2 is YSYEKL. The CDR3 covers 16 residues. V shed 3 bases and J shed 2 bases, with 14 bases lying between them. CDR3 sequence reads: CASSHQTGRPYNEQFF. The CDR3 bases are TGCGCCAGCAGCCACCAAACAGGGCGGCCCTACAATGAGCAGTTCTTC.

The chain recombines TRBV5-4 with TRBJ1-1; D is perhaps TRBD1 (5 bases). V dropped 0 bases and J dropped 3 bases, with 9 bases sitting between them. The CDR3 consists of 14 residues. Germline CDR1 is SGHNT and CDR2 is YYREEE (reference sequence). CDR3 sequence reads: CASSLDRQDTEAFF. For the CDR3, the DNA is TGTGCCAGCAGCTTGGACAGGCAAGACACTGAAGCTTTCTTT.

The chain joins TRBV27 to TRBJ2-3, with TRBD2 identical over 7 bases. With 5 bases clipped from V and 2 bases from J, the junction kept 13 bases outside the gene matches. The CDR3 runs to 17 residues. Germline assignment: CDR1 MNHEY and CDR2 SMNVEV (reference sequence). The CDR3 region is CASSLQPTRDYTDTQYF. The CDR3 coding sequence is TGTGCCAGCAGTCTCCAGCCTACGAGGGACTACACAGATACGCAGTATTTT.

This chain joins TRBV9 and TRBJ2-5; D possibly corresponds to TRBD2 (5 bases). CDR1 and CDR2 (germline): SGDLS, YYNGEE. The V end lost 0 bases, the J end lost 3 bases, and 9 bases lay between the germline ends. CDR3 length: 14 amino acids. The CDR3 nucleotides read TGTGCCAGCAGCGTAGGAGAGGGCGAAGAGACCCAGTACTTC. Its protein is CASSVGEGEETQYF.

This sequence joins TRBV6-4 and TRBJ2-1; D remains ambiguous. With 0 bases removed from V and 13 bases from J, the gap between germline ends came to 16 bases. This CDR3 is built from 14 residues. Germline loops: CDR1 MRHNA, CDR2 SNTAGT. This CDR3 reads CASSDSPGSEIQFF. Written as DNA, the CDR3 is TGTGCCAGCAGTGACTCGCCAGGCTCAGAGATACAGTTCTTC.

This clone was detected once. The chain carries TRBV4-1 and TRBJ2-4; TRBD2 matches 9 bases. Germline assignment: CDR1 MGHRA and CDR2 YSYEKL. Trimming cost V 0 bases and J 0 bases; bases outside gene matches: 6. The CDR3 has 18 residues. In DNA, the CDR3 is TGCGCCAGCAGCCAAGAGTTGCTAGCGGGACTAGCCAAAAACATTCAGTACTTC. Its translation is CASSQELLAGLAKNIQYF.

V is TRBV10-3 and J is TRBJ1-2, with D possibly matching TRBD1 (5 bases). This CDR3 spans 12 amino acids. V was clipped by 3 bases and J by 8 bases, with 10 bases between them. The germline V gene encodes CDR1 ENHRY and CDR2 SYGVKD. CDR3 in amino acids: CAISDGGGGYTF. As DNA, the CDR3 is TGTGCCATCAGTGACGGTGGGGGGGGCTACACCTTC.

The chain is built from TRBV5-6 and TRBJ2-5; 8 bases are shared with TRBD1. The CDR3 spans 15 residues. Unmatched junction bases numbered 6, after V lost 3 bases and J lost 2 bases. Germline values: CDR1 SGHDT, CDR2 YYEEEE. CDR3 residues: CASSYRTGQQETQYF. CDR3 DNA: TGTGCCAGCAGCTACCGGACAGGGCAGCAAGAGACCCAGTACTTC.

This chain's CDR3 is CASTPIPSGGNQPQHF. The DNA of the CDR3 is TGTGCCAGCACCCCCATCCCGAGCGGGGGCAATCAGCCCCAGCATTTT. The chain joins TRBV6-6 to TRBJ1-5, with unresolved D. With 7 bases removed from V and 2 bases from J, the gap between germline ends came to 18 bases. This CDR3 comprises 16 residues. Germline V gives CDR1 MNHNY, CDR2 SVGAGI (reference sequence).

V and J are TRBV4-1 and TRBJ2-1, with D possibly matching TRBD2 (6 bases). This CDR3 has 17 residues. V lost 0 bases to trimming and J lost 4 bases, with 16 bases between them. CDR1 MGHRA and CDR2 YSYEKL come from the germline V gene. In nucleotides, the CDR3 is TGCGCCAGCAGCCAAGAGGATAGCGGAACCCCTTACAATGAGCAGTTCTTC. This sequence encodes CASSQEDSGTPYNEQFF.

The chain has TRBV25-1 and TRBJ2-1; D is possibly TRBD2 (6 bases). Germline V lookup: CDR1 MGHDK, CDR2 SYGVNS. The CDR3 length is 15 residues. The V gene lost 0 bases and the J gene lost 0 bases, with 6 bases spanning the gap. In DNA form, the CDR3 reads TGTGCCAGCAGTGAATACGGGAGCTCCTACAATGAGCAGTTCTTC. Residues: CASSEYGSSYNEQFF.

The chain uses TRBV15 and TRBJ1-3; 12 bases agree with TRBD1. In germline, CDR1 is LNHNV, CDR2 YYDKDF (reference sequence). J was trimmed by 10 bases and V by 1 base; bases with no gene match: 5. The CDR3 runs 15 residues. The CDR3: CATSRGDRGLLTIYF. CDR3 DNA: TGTGCCACCAGCAGAGGGGACAGGGGGCTCCTTACCATATATTTT.

The chain links TRBV6-1 to TRBJ1-2; maybe TRBD1 (6 bases). The CDR3 length is 14 residues. V lost 1 base and J lost 7, with 13 bases in between. Germline CDR1 and CDR2: MNHNS and SASEGT. This CDR3 reads CASSEGREGGGYTF. CDR3 sequence (DNA): TGTGCCAGCAGTGAAGGAAGGGAAGGGGGTGGCTACACCTTC.

This clone has just one count. V usage is TRBV29-1 and J usage is TRBJ2-5, with TRBD1 matching 10 bases. CDR1 is SQVTM, CDR2 ANQGSEA, per germline. J was trimmed by 4 bases and V by 6 bases; bases with no gene match: 2. This CDR3 contains 12 residues. The CDR3: CSVGDRGETQYF. CDR3 nucleotides: TGCAGCGTGGGGGACAGGGGAGAGACCCAGTACTTC.

The genes are TRBV27 and TRBJ2-5, with 13 bases matching TRBD2. Germline values: CDR1 MNHEY, CDR2 SMNVEV (reference sequence). V trimming: 7 bases; J trimming: 5 bases; junction bases outside the gene matches: 13. The CDR3 length is 17 residues. CDR3 coding DNA: TGTGCCAGCAAAACTGGTCGGACTAGCGGGAGTTATGAGACCCAGTACTTC. It yields the protein CASKTGRTSGSYETQYF.

V and J are TRBV9 and TRBJ1-1; no reliable D call. The CDR3 extends over 14 amino acids. Germline CDR1 and CDR2: SGDLS and YYNGEE. Deletions cut 1 base from V and 0 bases from J, with 7 bases between. The CDR3 sequence is CASSVSLLNTEAFF. The CDR3 DNA follows: TGTGCCAGCAGCGTAAGCCTATTGAACACTGAAGCTTTCTTT.

This rearrangement joins TRBV19 to TRBJ2-1, with D perhaps TRBD2 (5 bases). The CDR3 covers 15 residues. V was trimmed by 3 bases and J by 1 base, leaving 10 bases between them. Per the germline V gene, CDR1 is LNHDA and CDR2 is SQIVND (reference sequence). CDR3 nucleotide sequence: TGTGCCAGTAGTATTATAGCGAATTCCTACAATGAGCAGTTCTTC. This codes for CASSIIANSYNEQFF. Full variable domain (outside the CDR3, taken from reference TRBV19 and TRBJ2-1): DGGITQSPKYLFRKEGQNVTLSCEQNLNHDAMYWYRQDPGQGLRLIYYSQIVNDFQKGDIAEGYSVSREKKESFPLTVTSAQKNPTAFYLCASSIIANSYNEQFFGPGTRLTVL.

This clone has just one count. The chain is built from TRBV9 and TRBJ2-3; D may be TRBD1 (5 bases). This CDR3 is 14 amino acids long. Germline CDR1 reads SGDLS; CDR2 reads YYNGEE. Trimming left V 0 bases short and J 4 bases short, with 9 bases between. CDR3: CASSVGRGPDTQYF. In DNA, the CDR3 is TGTGCCAGCAGCGTAGGTAGGGGCCCAGATACGCAGTATTTT.

V is TRBV2 and J is TRBJ2-2; 9 nucleotides align to TRBD1. The CDR3 length is 15 residues. The V segment lost 6 bases and the J segment 7 bases; nucleotides outside the gene matches: 9. Germline V gene sequence: CDR1 SNHLY, CDR2 FYNNEI. CDR3 DNA sequence: TGTGCCAGCAGCGAGACAGGGGGATACGGCGGGGAGCTGTTTTTT. Protein sequence: CASSETGGYGGELFF. The variable domain in full, completed from reference TRBV2 and TRBJ2-2, reads EPEVTQTPSHQVTQMGQEVILRCVPISNHLYFYWYRQILGQKVEFLVSFYNNEISEKSEIFDDQFSVERPDGSNFTLKIRSTKLEDSAMYFCASSETGGYGGELFFGEGSRLTVL.

The gene calls are TRBV5-8 and TRBJ1-1; D may be TRBD1 (5 bases). Trimming removed 4 bases from V and 2 bases from J, with 18 bases in between. The length of the CDR3 is 16 residues. Germline lookup yields CDR1 SGHTS and CDR2 YDEGEE. For the CDR3, the DNA is TGTGCCAGCAGCGGGCATCTTTGGGGGGGAAACACTGAAGCTTTCTTT. It yields the protein CASSGHLWGGNTEAFF.

The chain joins TRBV11-3 to TRBJ2-7, with 8 nucleotides matching TRBD2. Germline assignment: CDR1 SGHNT and CDR2 YENEEA. V shed 3 bases and J 2 bases; nucleotides not matched to a gene: 0. This CDR3 is 13 amino acids long. The CDR3, as DNA: TGTGCCAGCAGCTTTAGCGGGACCTACGAGCAGTACTTC. It specifies CASSFSGTYEQYF.

The CDR3 region is CASSLRDTQYF. The CDR3 DNA reads TGTGCCAGCAGTTTGCGGGATACGCAGTATTTT. The chain joins TRBV6-1 to TRBJ2-3, with D unresolved. The CDR3 totals 11 residues. The germline V gene encodes CDR1 MNHNS and CDR2 SASEGT. Between the trimmed V and J ends, which lost 5 bases and 6 bases, there was a span of 6 bases.

The chain is built from TRBV18 and TRBJ1-1; the D gene is possibly TRBD1 (5 bases). V was clipped by 6 bases and J by 6 bases, with 17 bases between them. Germline V lookup: CDR1 KGHSH, CDR2 LQKENI. The CDR3 covers 14 residues. The CDR3 DNA follows: TGTGCCAGCTCTCAGACCGTGACAGCATCTGAAGCTTTCTTT. It specifies CASSQTVTASEAFF.

The CDR3 DNA follows: TGTGCCAGCAGCGTAAGATCAGTTATCACCGGGGAGCTGTTTTTT. Protein product: CASSVRSVITGELFF. V gene TRBV7-2 combines with J gene TRBJ2-2, with D unclear. Germline V lookup: CDR1 SGHTA, CDR2 FQGNSA. Trimming shortened V by 5 bases and J by 4 bases, and 14 bases separated the two germline ends. The CDR3 length is 15 residues.

The chain is built from TRBV6-5 and TRBJ1-4; no clear D. Germline CDR1 and CDR2: MNHEY and SVGAGI. The CDR3 covers 13 residues. Trimming took 6 bases from V and 8 from J, leaving 13 bases between them. The CDR3 region has the DNA TGTGCCAGCAGGCCTGAGAAGAAAGAAAAACTGTTTTTT. It translates to CASRPEKKEKLFF.

The chain recombines TRBV4-1 with TRBJ2-1, with D perhaps TRBD2 (6 bases). There are 17 residues in the CDR3. V lost 0 bases to trimming and J lost 2 bases, with 14 bases between them. Germline V CDR1 and CDR2: MGHRA, YSYEKL. The CDR3 sequence: CASSQEVGGDPYNEQFF. For the CDR3, the DNA is TGCGCCAGCAGCCAAGAAGTGGGGGGAGACCCCTACAATGAGCAGTTCTTC.

The rearrangement joins TRBV28 to TRBJ2-2; TRBD1 matches at 10 bases. V lost 7 bases and J lost 4; bases outside the gene matches: 12. CDR1 is MDHEN, CDR2 SYDVKM, per germline. The CDR3 has 17 residues. The CDR3 spells CASNLSGTGAFTGELFF. DNA for the CDR3: TGTGCCAGCAATCTCTCCGGGACAGGGGCCTTCACCGGGGAGCTGTTTTTT.

The gene calls are TRBV2 and TRBJ2-7; TRBD1 matches at 10 bases. The CDR3 extends over 17 amino acids. Per the germline V gene, CDR1 is SNHLY and CDR2 is FYNNEI. V shed 2 bases and J 2 bases; nucleotides not matched to a gene: 9. CDR3 nucleotides: TGTGCCAGCAGTGAAAGGGCTGGGACAGGGGCAACCTACGAGCAGTACTTC. The encoded protein is CASSERAGTGATYEQYF.

This chain links TRBV5-1 with TRBJ2-1; possible D gene TRBD1, 7 bases. Trimming took 4 bases from V and 1 from J, leaving 12 bases between them. This CDR3 has 15 amino acids. Germline V gene data show CDR1 as SGHRS and CDR2 as YFSETQ. The CDR3 is CASSGGGLSYNEQFF. The CDR3, as DNA: TGCGCCAGCAGCGGAGGGGGCCTGTCCTACAATGAGCAGTTCTTC. Variable domain in full (rest from reference TRBV5-1 and TRBJ2-1): KAGVTQTPRYLIKTRGQQVTLSCSPISGHRSVSWYQQTPGQGLQFLFEYFSETQRNKGNFPGRFSGRQFSNSRSEMNVSTLELGDSALYLCASSGGGLSYNEQFFGPGTRLTVL.

The chain uses TRBV9 and TRBJ2-7, with 8 bases that match TRBD1. With 3 bases clipped from V and 2 bases from J, the junction kept 4 bases outside the gene matches. The germline gives CDR1 SGDLS, CDR2 YYNGEE. The CDR3 has 14 residues. The CDR3 DNA sequence: TGTGCCAGCAGCGCCTCAGGGGGCACCTACGAGCAGTACTTC. Amino acid sequence: CASSASGGTYEQYF.